Presented here are 16 T cell receptor beta chains from one specimen sequenced in a study of blood T cells in healthy people across ages. Primed by a sample-barcoded 5' primer and a J-beta primer mix, a second PCR proceeded for about 6 to 12 cycles. TCRdb reanalysed the 5' RACE reads using MiXCR and keeps one entry per CDR3 protein. The sample contains approximately 1,000,000 distinct CDR3 sequences, 35% to 50% of which appear only once. The sequencing input was blood. The receptors here all came from a woman aged 60-70 years in good health.

This clonotype turned up a few times. The chain couples TRBV28 to TRBJ2-7; D is perhaps TRBD1 or TRBD2 (6 bases each). Trimming removed 8 bases from V and 4 bases from J, with 15 bases in between. Germline assignment: CDR1 MDHEN and CDR2 SYDVKM. The CDR3 spans 13 residues. In DNA, the CDR3 is TGTGCCAGCCGGGAGCAGGGGAGGTACGAGCAGTACTTC. It codes for CASREQGRYEQYF.

This rearrangement joins TRBV21-1 to TRBJ2-5; the table's TRBD2 call for D was not verified on the DNA. TRBV21-1 is classified as a pseudogene. The CDR3 is 17 amino acids. The DNA of the CDR3 is TGTGCCAGCAGCAAAGGGGGACTAGCGGGGAACCTCAATGAGCAGTACTTC. Translated: CASSKGGLAGNLNEQYF.

The CDR3 loop reads CASSLKGGRTGSPLHF. CDR3 sequence (DNA): TGTGCCAGCAGCTTAAAAGGGGGACGGACGGGTTCACCCCTCCACTTT. The rearrangement joins TRBV7-2 to TRBJ1-6; D is possibly TRBD1 (6 bases). The V and J ends lost 2 bases and 9 bases respectively, with 17 bases between them. Looked up from germline, CDR1 is SGHTA and CDR2 is FQGNSA. The CDR3 length is 16 residues.

As DNA, the CDR3 is TGTGCCAGCAGTTCCGAACAGGTACAGTTCTTC. This translates into CASSSEQVQFF. This chain connects TRBV2 to TRBJ2-1; possibly TRBD1 for D (5 bases). The CDR3 has 11 amino acids. With 5 bases removed from V and 13 bases from J, the gap between germline ends came to 12 bases. Germline-derived CDR1 and CDR2 are SNHLY and FYNNEI. Drawing the rest from reference TRBV2 and TRBJ2-1, the complete variable domain is EPEVTQTPSHQVTQMGQEVILRCVPISNHLYFYWYRQILGQKVEFLVSFYNNEISEKSEIFDDQFSVERPDGSNFTLKIRSTKLEDSAMYFCASSSEQVQFFGPGTRLTVL.

This clonotype was found a few times. The rearrangement links TRBV20-1 to TRBJ2-5, with D unresolved. The J call may be faulty, since TRBJ2-7 better matches the DNA end. Per germline, CDR1 DFQATT and CDR2 SNEGSKA (reference sequence). The CDR3 sequence is 15 residues long. The CDR3 spells CSARAPTSVVHEQYF. Here the CDR3 DNA reads TGCAGTGCTAGGGCCCCGACGTCGGTGGTCCACGAGCAGTACTTC.

This clonotype was observed a handful of times. The rearrangement uses TRBV6-2 or TRBV6-3 and TRBJ1-5, with 9 bases matching TRBD1. V was clipped by 6 bases and J by 0 bases; unmatched bases: 9. Germline V lookup: CDR1 MNHEY, CDR2 SVGEGT. The CDR3 is 17 residues long. CDR3 protein: CASSLNRGLYSNQPQHF. DNA for the CDR3: TGTGCCAGCAGCCTGAACAGGGGGCTGTATAGCAATCAGCCCCAGCATTTT.

This clonotype has a handful of counts. The chain joins TRBV6-6 to TRBJ1-5, with TRBD1 matching over 9 bases. CDR3 length: 14 residues. Trimming at V came to 6 bases and at J to 6 bases, leaving 6 bases not matched to a gene. CDR1 is MNHNY, CDR2 SVGAGI, per germline (reference sequence). The CDR3 protein is CASRQGAGGQPQHF. CDR3 DNA: TGTGCCAGCAGACAGGGGGCAGGGGGTCAGCCCCAGCATTTT.

This clonotype was found a few times. DNA of the CDR3: TGTGCCAGCTTGTACTCGGCACAGGGGTCACTCAATCAGCCCCAGCATTTT. Translated: CASLYSAQGSLNQPQHF. V and J are TRBV28 and TRBJ1-5; 7 positions match TRBD1. CDR1 and CDR2 from the germline V gene are MDHEN and SYDVKM. The V gene end was trimmed by 8 bases and the J gene end by 3 bases; junction bases not matched to a gene: 16. CDR3 length: 17 amino acids.

This chain connects TRBV4-2 to TRBJ2-1; D uncertain. The DNA end favors TRBJ2-7, so the J call may be wrong. Germline CDR1 reads LGHNA; CDR2 reads YNFKEQ. The CDR3 length is 17 residues. The CDR3 protein is CASSQEYRPSSYNEQYF. The CDR3 DNA reads as TGTGCCAGCAGCCAAGAGTACAGACCCAGCTCCTACAATGAGCAGTACTTC.

Only one count was recorded for this clonotype. This rearrangement joins TRBV19 to TRBJ2-3, with 8 bases identical to TRBD1. J lost 3 bases, V lost 8 bases, and 10 bases had no gene match. CDR1 and CDR2 (germline): LNHDA, SQIVND (reference sequence). This CDR3 contains 15 residues. CDR3 bases: TGTGCCAGTGTCGCGACAGGGGCGCCGACAGATACGCAGTATTTT. This encodes CASVATGAPTDTQYF.

This sequence joins TRBV9 and TRBJ2-1; D gene ambiguous. In germline, CDR1 is SGDLS, CDR2 YYNGEE. The CDR3 totals 16 residues. Deletions cut 4 bases from V and 5 bases from J, with 19 bases between. The CDR3 region is CASSPGIGKGHNEQFF. As DNA, the CDR3 is TGTGCCAGCAGCCCAGGAATAGGGAAAGGTCACAATGAGCAGTTCTTC.

The sample holds a few counts of this clonotype. The rearrangement joins TRBV6-1 to TRBJ1-6; the D is unclear. V gave up 2 bases and J gave up 7 bases, with 0 bases separating them. CDR3 length: 11 amino acids. From germline, CDR1 is MNHNS and CDR2 SASEGT. The CDR3 bases are TGTGCCAGCAGTGAAAATTCACCCCTCCACTTT. Translation: CASSENSPLHF.

The sample holds a few counts of this clonotype. The chain has TRBV20-1 and TRBJ2-7; 8 positions match TRBD2. Germline V lookup: CDR1 DFQATT, CDR2 SNEGSKA (reference sequence). The CDR3 covers 15 residues. Germline trimming cut 2 bases from V and 1 base from J; bases unmatched to any gene: 7. DNA for the CDR3: TGCAGTGCTAGACCGTCCGGGGGGGCATCCTACGAGCAGTACTTC. This translates into CSARPSGGASYEQYF.

This chain connects TRBV20-1 to TRBJ1-6, with a weak D call TRBD1 (6 bases). Trimming stripped 3 bases from V and 7 bases from J, with 22 bases between. Germline lookup yields CDR1 DFQATT and CDR2 SNEGSKA (reference sequence). CDR3 size: 17 residues. CDR3 nucleotide sequence: TGCAGTGCTAGCCCTCTAGAGACGGACAGAGCGAATTCACCCCTCCACTTT. Its protein product is CSASPLETDRANSPLHF.

J is TRBJ2-1 and V is TRBV18; maybe TRBD1 (5 bases). Trimming took 3 bases from V and 5 from J, leaving 14 bases between them. Germline CDR1 reads KGHSH; CDR2 reads LQKENI. The CDR3 loop spans 15 amino acids. The CDR3 loop reads CASSPYGAGNNEQFF. CDR3 coding DNA: TGTGCCAGCTCACCTTATGGGGCAGGGAACAATGAGCAGTTCTTC.

The chain uses TRBV7-3 and TRBJ2-5, with 10 bases fitting TRBD2. This CDR3 contains 16 residues. In germline, CDR1 is SGHTA, CDR2 FQGTGA. V was clipped by 4 bases and J by 4 bases; unmatched bases: 9. CDR3 region: CASSSRAGGPLETQYF. CDR3 coding DNA: TGTGCCAGCAGCTCCCGAGCGGGAGGGCCGTTAGAGACCCAGTACTTC.